A selection of T cell receptor beta chains follows, all from one sample in a study of T cell responses to AZD1222 COVID-19 vaccine. The protocol was immunoSEQ multiplex PCR, while the TCRdb copy is restricted to in-frame clones and leaves out a portion. The table lists some 120,000 clones, over 75% of them singletons. Here the sequenced sample was peripheral blood, taken on day 0 of AZD1222 vaccination. The source of these receptors is an adult in good health. Each CDR3 is given with its conserved first and last residue.

v_gene	j_gene	CDR3aa
TRBV6-4	TRBJ1-6	CASVEGFYSSYNSPLHF
TRBV10-3	TRBJ1-3	CAISPRTLSGNTIYF
TRBV5-1	TRBJ2-7	CASSLAGSSYEQYF
TRBV30	TRBJ1-4	CAWSVLINEKLFF
TRBV9	TRBJ2-1	CASSSGTLLYNEQFF
TRBV28	TRBJ2-7	CASSPAGGPLREQYF
TRBV6-5	TRBJ2-5	CASSPQGTFETQYF
TRBV4-1	TRBJ2-7	CASSQFAVRGSYEQYF
TRBV7-9	TRBJ1-1	CASSLAKFGGTEAFF
TRBV7-2	TRBJ2-7	CASSLSPGYEQYF
TRBV7-3	TRBJ2-3	CASSRDYTDTQYF
TRBV9	TRBJ2-2	CASNTGTSITGELFF
TRBV5-3	TRBJ1-2	CARSHYGYTF
TRBV9	TRBJ2-3	CASSGRASTDTQYF
TRBV19	TRBJ1-6	CASSTGTFSPLHF
TRBV12-5	TRBJ1-4	CASGFPGQGAGVVNEKLFF
TRBV6-2/TRBV6-3	TRBJ2-1	CASSGPAPNSYNEQFF
TRBV19	TRBJ1-2	CASSMWDYGYTF
TRBV19	TRBJ2-2	CASSMWGTGGAGTGELFF
TRBV19	TRBJ2-4	CARGAGEGKNIQYF
TRBV30	TRBJ1-1	CAQRRGNTEAFF
TRBV6-5	TRBJ2-1	CASSYGHYNEQFF
TRBV7-9	TRBJ1-4	CASSWRTPTNEKLFF
TRBV6-1	TRBJ2-5	CASSDLRAQETQYF
TRBV19	TRBJ1-5	CASLHGGTVNQPQHF
TRBV2	TRBJ2-5	CASSVGPRETQYF
TRBV5-1	TRBJ2-7	CASSISGIPGVEQYF
TRBV5-4	TRBJ2-1	CASSLPSGSGEQFF
TRBV9	TRBJ2-1	CASSNSDVEQFF
TRBV7-9	TRBJ2-1	CASSLGLYNEQFF
TRBV28	TRBJ1-1	CASRPGGNTEAFF
TRBV6-6	TRBJ1-4	CASSRQGGNEKLFF
TRBV6-5	TRBJ1-2	CASSPPTGGANGYTF
TRBV19	TRBJ1-1	CASANRGVNTEAFF
TRBV6-1	TRBJ1-1	CASTPHDDRTEAFF
TRBV7-2	TRBJ2-5	CASSPGASSGRGETQYF
TRBV4-1	TRBJ1-1	CASSLAGTGGRQAFF
TRBV11-1	TRBJ2-7	CASSRTGILEQYF
TRBV28	TRBJ1-1	CASNLRLEGWAFF
TRBV28	TRBJ1-3	CASNNYRGAEGNTIYF
TRBV2	TRBJ2-7	CASSEGTGLGEQYF
TRBV7-9	TRBJ2-7	CASSSDFYEQYF
TRBV2	TRBJ2-1	CASSPGSLNEQFF
TRBV21-1	TRBJ2-7	CASSRELGSCEQYF
TRBV29-1	TRBJ2-1	CSVVGAASSYNEQFF
TRBV5-4	TRBJ1-2	CASSPGRVVYGYTF
TRBV28	TRBJ2-7	CASSSPGQRRF
TRBV29-1	TRBJ2-2	CSLDRTSGGTGELFF
TRBV28	TRBJ1-1	CASSSDRGSTEAFF
TRBV18	TRBJ2-5	CASSPAPRTSGRETQYF
TRBV5-6	TRBJ2-5	CASSFRTGGMEIQYF